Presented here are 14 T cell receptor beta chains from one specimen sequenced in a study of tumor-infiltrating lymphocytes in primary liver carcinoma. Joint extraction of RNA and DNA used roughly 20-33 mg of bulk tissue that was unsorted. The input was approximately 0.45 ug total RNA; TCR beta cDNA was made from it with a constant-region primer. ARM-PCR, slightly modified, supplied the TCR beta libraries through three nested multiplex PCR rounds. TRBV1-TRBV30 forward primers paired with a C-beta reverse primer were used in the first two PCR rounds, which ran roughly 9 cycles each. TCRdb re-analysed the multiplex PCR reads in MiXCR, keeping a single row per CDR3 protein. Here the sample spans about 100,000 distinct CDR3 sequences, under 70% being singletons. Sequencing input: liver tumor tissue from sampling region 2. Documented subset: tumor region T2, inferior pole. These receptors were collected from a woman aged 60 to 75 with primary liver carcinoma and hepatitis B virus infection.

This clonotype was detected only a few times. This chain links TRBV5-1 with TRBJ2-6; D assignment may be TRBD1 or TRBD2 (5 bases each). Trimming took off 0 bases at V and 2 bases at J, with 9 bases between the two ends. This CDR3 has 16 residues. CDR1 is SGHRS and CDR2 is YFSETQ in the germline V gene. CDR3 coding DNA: TGCGCCAGCAGCTTGGGGGACGGGACTGGGGCCAACGTCCTGACTTTC. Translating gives CASSLGDGTGANVLTF.

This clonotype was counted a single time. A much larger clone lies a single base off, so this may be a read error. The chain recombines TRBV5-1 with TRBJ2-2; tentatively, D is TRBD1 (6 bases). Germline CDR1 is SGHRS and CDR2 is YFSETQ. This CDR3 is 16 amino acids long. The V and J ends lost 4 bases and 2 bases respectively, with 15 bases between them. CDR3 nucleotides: TGCGCCAGCAGCCTTACCTCCAGGGGTAACACCGGGGAGCTGTTTTTT. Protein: CASSLTSRGNTGELFF.

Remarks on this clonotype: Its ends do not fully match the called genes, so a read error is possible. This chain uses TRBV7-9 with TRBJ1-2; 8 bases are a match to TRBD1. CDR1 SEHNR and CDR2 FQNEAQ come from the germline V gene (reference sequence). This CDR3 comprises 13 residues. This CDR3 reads CANSRDRKYGYTF. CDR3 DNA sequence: TGTGCCAACAGCCGGGACAGGAAATATGGCTACACCTTC. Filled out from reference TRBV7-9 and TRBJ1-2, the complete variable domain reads DTGVSQNPRHKITKRGQNVTFRCDPISEHNRLYWYRQTLGQGPEFLTYFQNEAQLEKSRLLSDRFSAERPKGSFSTLEIQRTEQGDSAMYLCANSRDRKYGYTFGSGTRLTVV.

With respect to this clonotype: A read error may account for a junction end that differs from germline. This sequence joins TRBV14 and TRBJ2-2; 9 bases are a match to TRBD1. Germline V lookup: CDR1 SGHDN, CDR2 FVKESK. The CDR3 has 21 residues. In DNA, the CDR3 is TGTGCCAGCAACCAAGATACACCACACGAGTTCCGGGACAGGGCCACCGGGGAGCTGTTTTTT. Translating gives CASNQDTPHEFRDRATGELFF.

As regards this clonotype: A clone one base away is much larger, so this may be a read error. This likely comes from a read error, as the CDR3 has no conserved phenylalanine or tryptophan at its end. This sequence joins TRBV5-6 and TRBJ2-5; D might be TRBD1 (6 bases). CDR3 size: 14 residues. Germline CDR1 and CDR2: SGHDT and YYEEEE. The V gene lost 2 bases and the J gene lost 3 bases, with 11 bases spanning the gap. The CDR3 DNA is TGTGCCAGCAGCTTAATGGGGGCGGAAGAGACCCAGTACCTC. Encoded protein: CASSLMGAEETQYL.

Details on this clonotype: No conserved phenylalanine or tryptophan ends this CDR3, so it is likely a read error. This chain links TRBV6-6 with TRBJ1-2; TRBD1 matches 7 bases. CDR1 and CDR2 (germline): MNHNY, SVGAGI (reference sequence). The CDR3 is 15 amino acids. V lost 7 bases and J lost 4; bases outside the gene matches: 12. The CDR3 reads CASTIGTDNSYGYTL. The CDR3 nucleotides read TGTGCCAGCACGATAGGGACAGATAATAGCTATGGCTACACCTTA.

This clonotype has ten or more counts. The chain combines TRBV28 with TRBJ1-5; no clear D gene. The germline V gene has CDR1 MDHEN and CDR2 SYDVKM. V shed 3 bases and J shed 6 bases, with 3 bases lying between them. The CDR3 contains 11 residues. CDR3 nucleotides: TGTGCCAGCAGTTTCGGTCAGCCCCAGCATTTT. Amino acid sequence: CASSFGQPQHF.

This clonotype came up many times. The CDR3 sequence is CASSADVGTGGEKLFF. The CDR3, as DNA: TGTGCCAGCAGCGCCGATGTGGGGACAGGGGGTGAAAAACTGTTTTTT. This chain links TRBV4-2 with TRBJ1-4; 11 nucleotides agree with TRBD1. The germline V gene has CDR1 LGHNA and CDR2 YNFKEQ. The ends lost 5 bases at V and 7 bases at J; junction bases unmatched: 9. The CDR3 sequence is 16 residues long.

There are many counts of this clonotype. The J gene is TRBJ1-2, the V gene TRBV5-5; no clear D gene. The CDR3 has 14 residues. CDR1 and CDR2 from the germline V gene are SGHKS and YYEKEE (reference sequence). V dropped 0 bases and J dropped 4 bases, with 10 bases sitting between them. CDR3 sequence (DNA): TGTGCCAGCAGCTTGGGGGCTGAAATCTATGGCTACACCTTC. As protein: CASSLGAEIYGYTF.

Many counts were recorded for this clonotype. The CDR3 here is CASRSGTHNEQFF. As DNA, the CDR3 is TGCGCCAGCAGGTCCGGGACCCACAATGAGCAGTTCTTC. The chain carries TRBV5-1 and TRBJ2-1; D possibly matches TRBD1 or TRBD2 (5 bases each). Germline assignment: CDR1 SGHRS and CDR2 YFSETQ. The CDR3 consists of 13 residues. The germline V and J ends were trimmed by 5 bases and 5 bases, with 11 bases remaining between them.

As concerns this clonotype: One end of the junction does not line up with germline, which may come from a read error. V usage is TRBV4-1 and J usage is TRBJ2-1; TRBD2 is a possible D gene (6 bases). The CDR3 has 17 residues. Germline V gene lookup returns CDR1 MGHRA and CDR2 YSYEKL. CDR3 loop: CAGSLTQRAGVYNEQFF. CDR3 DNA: TGTGCCGGCAGCCTCACACAGCGGGCTGGGGTATACAATGAGCAGTTCTTC.

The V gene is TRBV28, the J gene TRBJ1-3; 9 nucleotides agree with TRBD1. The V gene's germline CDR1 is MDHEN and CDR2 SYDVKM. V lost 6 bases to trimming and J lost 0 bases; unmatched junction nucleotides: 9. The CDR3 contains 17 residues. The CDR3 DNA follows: TGTGCCAGCAGCCCCGTTGACAGGGGGTTCTCTGGAAACACCATATATTTT. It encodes CASSPVDRGFSGNTIYF.

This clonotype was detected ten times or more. Here the CDR3 DNA reads TGTGCCAGCAGTTACAGGGGCTCTGGGGCCAACGTCCTGACTTTC. Its translation: CASSYRGSGANVLTF. The chain combines TRBV6-5 with TRBJ2-6, with D possibly TRBD1 on 5 matching bases. Trimming stripped 2 bases from V and 0 bases from J, with 5 bases between. The CDR3 spans 15 residues. Germline CDR1 MNHEY, CDR2 SVGAGI.

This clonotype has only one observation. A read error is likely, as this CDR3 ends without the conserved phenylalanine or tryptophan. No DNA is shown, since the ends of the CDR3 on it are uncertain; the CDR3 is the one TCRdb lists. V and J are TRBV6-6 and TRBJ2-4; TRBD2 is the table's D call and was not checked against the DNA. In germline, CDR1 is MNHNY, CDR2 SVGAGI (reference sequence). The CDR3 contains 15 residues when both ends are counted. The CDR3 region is CASSPGGGTKNIQHL.